The present T cell receptor (beta chain) was sequenced within a study of T cell responses to AZD1222 COVID-19 vaccine. Overall study findings and caveats: AZD1222 recipients seropositive at baseline numbered only six or seven. Sampled repertoires all dated from after the peak T cell response. Donor demographics were predominantly white British with a female majority; clonal diversity may be underestimated. Spike as a whole was targeted by vaccine-associated CD4 TCRs, dominant at 160-218 and 743-854.

The table came from immunoSEQ multiplex PCR; TCRdb's copy has only in-frame clones and leaves some out. The sample consists of about 150,000 clones, 86% of them appearing once. With regard to this clone: The antigen is not known.

Looked up from germline, CDR1 is SGHTA and CDR2 is FQGNSA. This CDR3 is built from 14 residues. Trimming took 3 bases from V and 7 from J, leaving 16 bases between them. The chain carries TRBV7-2 and TRBJ2-7; maybe TRBD1 (6 bases). The sequenced sample was peripheral blood, obtained on day 0 of MenACWY control vaccination. The TCR comes from an adult in good health. CDR3: CASSFGQRKGEQYF. In DNA form, the CDR3 reads TGTGCCAGCAGCTTCGGACAGCGTAAAGGGGAGCAGTACTTC.